The T cell receptor beta chain described here comes from a study of T-cell reconstitution after alpha-beta-depleted transplantation in children. Preparing the TCRbeta library involved the use of unique molecular identifiers. TCRdb used MiXCR to reprocess the PCR reads, holding one entry per CDR3 protein. The sample lists 450,000 to 500,000 distinct CDR3 sequences, approximately 12% occurring once. This CDR3 comprises 13 residues. V gave up 1 base and J gave up 8 bases, with 10 bases separating them. Per germline, CDR1 SGHDT and CDR2 YYEEEE. This TCR derives from a human donor who donated a stem cell graft to a child with combined immunodeficiency. The chain employs TRBV5-6 and TRBJ2-1; D may be TRBD2 (5 bases). The sequenced sample was PBMCs from the stem cell graft donor, obtained from the stem cell graft. The CDR3 coding sequence is TGTGCCAGCAGCTTGCCTAGCTGGCATGAGCAGTTCTTC. Its translation is CASSLPSWHEQFF.